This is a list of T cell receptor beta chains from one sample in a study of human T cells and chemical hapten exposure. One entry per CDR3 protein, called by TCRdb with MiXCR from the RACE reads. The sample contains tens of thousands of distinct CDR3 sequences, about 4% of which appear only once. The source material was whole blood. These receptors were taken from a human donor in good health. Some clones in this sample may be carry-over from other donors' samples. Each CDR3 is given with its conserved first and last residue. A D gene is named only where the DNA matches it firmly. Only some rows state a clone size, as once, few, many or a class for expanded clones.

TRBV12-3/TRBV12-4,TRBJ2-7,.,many,TGTGCCAGCAGTTTTAGCGGCGTGGGCGAGCAGTACTTC,CASSFSGVGEQYF
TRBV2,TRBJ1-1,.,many,TGTGCCAGCAGAGAGGGGCCCACTGAAGCTTTCTTT,CASREGPTEAFF
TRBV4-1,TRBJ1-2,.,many,TGCGCCAGCAGCCAGGGAGGTCCCGGGGGCGGCTACACCTTC,CASSQGGPGGGYTF
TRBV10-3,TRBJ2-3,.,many,TGTGCCATCAGCGGGAGACAGGGAGTGCCAGATACGCAGTATTTT,CAISGRQGVPDTQYF
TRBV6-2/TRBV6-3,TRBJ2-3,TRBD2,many,TGTGCCAGCAGTTACTCCCGAAAGGGACTAGCGGGAGATACGCAGTATTTT,CASSYSRKGLAGDTQYF
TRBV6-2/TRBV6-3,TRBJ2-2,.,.,TGTGCCAGCAGCATACGTCGAACGAACACCGGGGAGCTGTTTTTT,CASSIRRTNTGELFF
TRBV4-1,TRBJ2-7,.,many,TGCGCCAGCAGCCAAGACAGGACAGTCCTTACCTACGAGCAGTACTTC,CASSQDRTVLTYEQYF
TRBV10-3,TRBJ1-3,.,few,TGTGCCATCAGTGAGGGGCCTCCGGAAGGAAACACCATATATTTT,CAISEGPPEGNTIYF
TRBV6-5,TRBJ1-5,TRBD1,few,TGTGCCAGCAGTGTCGACAGGGGGCCGAATCAGCCCCAGCATTTT,CASSVDRGPNQPQHF
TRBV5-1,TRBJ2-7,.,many,TGCGCCAGCAGCACTGGACAGACCTACGAGCAGTACTTC,CASSTGQTYEQYF
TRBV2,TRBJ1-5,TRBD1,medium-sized,TGTGCCAGCAGCCTGGGACAGAATAGCAATCAGCCCCAGCATTTT,CASSLGQNSNQPQHF
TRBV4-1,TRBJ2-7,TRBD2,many,TGCGCCAGCAGCCAACTAGCGGGCACCTACGAGCAGTACTTC,CASSQLAGTYEQYF
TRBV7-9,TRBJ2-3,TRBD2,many,TGTGCCAGCAGCCAACAAATTGGACTAGCGGGGAGCACAGATACGCAGTATTTT,CASSQQIGLAGSTDTQYF
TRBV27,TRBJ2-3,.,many,TGTGCCAGCCTGCCCGGGGGGCGCATGAGTAATGGCGCAGATACGCAGTATTTT,CASLPGGRMSNGADTQYF
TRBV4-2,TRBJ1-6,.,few,TGTGCCAGCAGCCAAGATCGCGACAGTTATAATTCACCCCTCCACTTT,CASSQDRDSYNSPLHF
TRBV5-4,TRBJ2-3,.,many,TGTGCCAGCAGCACCGAGTCGAGGTTAGATACGCAGTATTTT,CASSTESRLDTQYF
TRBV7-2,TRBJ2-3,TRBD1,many,TGTGCCAGCAGCTCGGGACAGGGCACAGATACGCAGTATTTT,CASSSGQGTDTQYF
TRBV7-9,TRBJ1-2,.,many,TGTGCCAGCGAGGCAGGTCGTCTAGGCTATGGCTACACCTTC,CASEAGRLGYGYTF
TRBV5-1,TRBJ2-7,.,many,TGCGCCAGCAGCTTGCTCAGCTCCTACGAGCAGTACTTC,CASSLLSSYEQYF
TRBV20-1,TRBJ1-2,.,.,TGCAGTGCTACGGGGACCGGACCTCTCTATGGCTACACCTTC,CSATGTGPLYGYTF
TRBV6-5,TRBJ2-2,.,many,TGTGCCAGCAGTTACACCAACACCGGGGAGCTGTTTTTT,CASSYTNTGELFF
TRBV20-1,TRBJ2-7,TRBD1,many,TGCAGTGCCAGAGGAGGGACAGGAAAAACCTACGAGCAGTACTTC,CSARGGTGKTYEQYF
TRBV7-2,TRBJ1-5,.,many,TGTGCCAGTGGGGTTAGGGGCAATCAGCCCCAGCATTTT,CASGVRGNQPQHF
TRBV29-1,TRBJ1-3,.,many,TGCAGCGTTGAATCCAGCGACACTGGAAACACCATATATTTT,CSVESSDTGNTIYF
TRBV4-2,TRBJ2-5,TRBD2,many,TGTGCCAGCAGCCAAGATCAGGTGTCTAGCGGGAGGGTAGAGACCCAGTACTTC,CASSQDQVSSGRVETQYF
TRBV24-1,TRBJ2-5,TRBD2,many,TGTGCCATTTCTAGCGGGGGCGGAGAGACCCAGTACTTC,CAISSGGGETQYF
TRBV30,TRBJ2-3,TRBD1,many,TGTGCCTGGGCAAGCCAGGGGGTTACAGATACGCAGTATTTT,CAWASQGVTDTQYF
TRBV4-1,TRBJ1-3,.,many,TGCGCCAGCAGCCAAATTGATCTGGGGTTTAGAGCTGGAAACACCATATATTTT,CASSQIDLGFRAGNTIYF
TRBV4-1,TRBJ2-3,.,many,TGCGCCAGCAGCCAAGGCGCTACGCAGTATTTT,CASSQGATQYF
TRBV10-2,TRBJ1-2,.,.,TGCGCCAGCAAAGGAGAAGCCTTCGACTATGGCTACACCTTC,CASKGEAFDYGYTF
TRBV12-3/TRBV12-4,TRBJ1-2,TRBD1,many,TGTGCCAGCGGGGACAGGGAGCCAAAGTCCTTC,CASGDREPKSF
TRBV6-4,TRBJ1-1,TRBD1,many,TGTGCCAGCATGAAGGTAGGACAGGCGAACACTGAAGCTTTCTTT,CASMKVGQANTEAFF
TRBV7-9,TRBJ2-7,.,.,TGTGCCAGCAGCTTAGTATTGAATGAGCAGTACTTC,CASSLVLNEQYF
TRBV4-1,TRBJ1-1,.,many,TGCGCCAGCAGCCGTGCCGGTCCTTGGGACACTGAAGCTTTCTTT,CASSRAGPWDTEAFF
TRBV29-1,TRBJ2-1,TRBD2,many,TGCAGCGTTGGTAGCGGGGGAAACAATGAGCAGTTCTTC,CSVGSGGNNEQFF